These 5 T cell receptor beta chains came from one sample sequenced in a study of regulatory T cells in long-lasting Graves disease. This sample's time point: newly diagnosed GD, antithyroid drugs for less than 3 months. RNA from PBMCs was the source of the TCR library. Construction of the TCR beta libraries employed iRepertoire HTBI primers in conjunction with Arm-PCR of CDR3 regions. TCRdb recomputed calls from the multiplex PCR reads with MiXCR, one row per CDR3 protein. Found here are almost 450,000 distinct CDR3 sequences, around 17% of them singletons; the top ten hold approximately 12%. This same sample was also part of a study on T cells in Graves' hyperthyroidism and ophthalmopathy.

The material sequenced was peripheral blood mononuclear cells (PBMCs), taken at new diagnosis, from a patient treated with antithyroid drugs. Receptors originate from a woman aged 25 to 45 with Graves disease.

V is TRBV9 and J is TRBJ2-1, with TRBD2 identical over 12 bases. V lost 4 bases, J lost 0 bases, and 14 bases stayed unmatched. The CDR3 runs 20 residues. The germline V gene encodes CDR1 SGDLS and CDR2 YYNGEE. The CDR3, as DNA: TGTGCCAGCAGCAGCCCGGGACTAGCGGGTAGCTACAGCTCCTACAATGAGCAGTTCTTC. Translating it yields CASSSPGLAGSYSSYNEQFF.

This rearrangement joins TRBV28 to TRBJ2-4; D unclear. CDR1 MDHEN and CDR2 SYDVKM come from the germline V gene. The CDR3 is 11 amino acids. V was cut by 7 bases and J by 6 bases, with 7 bases left in between. CDR3 amino acids: CASTPGNIQYF. The CDR3 DNA sequence: TGTGCCAGCACGCCCGGAAACATTCAGTACTTC.

This rearrangement joins TRBV19 to TRBJ2-2; D is unresolved. Germline V gene lookup returns CDR1 LNHDA and CDR2 SQIVND (reference sequence). V dropped 3 bases and J dropped 4 bases, with 18 bases sitting between them. The CDR3 consists of 17 residues. In DNA form, the CDR3 reads TGTGCCAGTAGTATCTATGGACCAGCCGAGAGCACCGGGGAGCTGTTTTTT. Translated: CASSIYGPAESTGELFF.

The chain carries TRBV29-1 and TRBJ2-1; 10 bases are a match to TRBD2. The trim removed 4 bases at V and 9 bases at J, leaving 9 bases unmatched. CDR1 is SQVTM, CDR2 ANQGSEA, per germline. CDR3 size: 14 residues. The CDR3 coding sequence is TGCAGCGTTGCCCGGTCGGGACTAGCGAGTGAGCAGTTCTTC. Translation: CSVARSGLASEQFF.

Comments on this clonotype: Mismatch with germline at one junction end may stem from a read error. The CDR3 loop reads CSVVKGSPNNGYTF. CDR3 in DNA: TGCAGCGTTGTAAAGGGGAGTCCTAACAATGGCTACACCTTC. The V and J genes are TRBV29-1 and TRBJ1-2; maybe TRBD1 (5 bases). Per the germline V gene, CDR1 is SQVTM and CDR2 is ANQGSEA. The CDR3 sequence is 14 residues long.